Described below is a single TCR beta chain sequence and its context. These data come from a study of blood T cells in healthy people across ages. Trimming removed 2 bases from V and 0 bases from J, with 17 bases in between. This CDR3 is built from 17 residues. In germline, CDR1 is MNHEY, CDR2 SVGAGI. A J-beta primer mix and a sample-barcoded 5' primer were used in a second PCR of roughly 7 to 12 cycles. Researchers report that a template-switch adaptor with 12 random nucleotides tagged each cDNA molecule. Sequencing yielded, for each sample, at least 3 million paired-end reads carrying CDR3. TCRdb reanalysed the 5' RACE reads using MiXCR and keeps one entry per CDR3 protein. The sample consists of roughly 790,000 distinct CDR3 sequences, 43% of them appearing once.

The sequenced sample was blood. This rearrangement joins TRBV6-5 to TRBJ2-7; D is perhaps TRBD1 (6 bases). This receptor was identified in a woman aged 55-70 years in good health. The CDR3 spells CASSYAPGTPSSYEQYF. The CDR3 DNA follows: TGTGCCAGCAGTTACGCCCCCGGGACACCGAGCTCCTACGAGCAGTACTTC.